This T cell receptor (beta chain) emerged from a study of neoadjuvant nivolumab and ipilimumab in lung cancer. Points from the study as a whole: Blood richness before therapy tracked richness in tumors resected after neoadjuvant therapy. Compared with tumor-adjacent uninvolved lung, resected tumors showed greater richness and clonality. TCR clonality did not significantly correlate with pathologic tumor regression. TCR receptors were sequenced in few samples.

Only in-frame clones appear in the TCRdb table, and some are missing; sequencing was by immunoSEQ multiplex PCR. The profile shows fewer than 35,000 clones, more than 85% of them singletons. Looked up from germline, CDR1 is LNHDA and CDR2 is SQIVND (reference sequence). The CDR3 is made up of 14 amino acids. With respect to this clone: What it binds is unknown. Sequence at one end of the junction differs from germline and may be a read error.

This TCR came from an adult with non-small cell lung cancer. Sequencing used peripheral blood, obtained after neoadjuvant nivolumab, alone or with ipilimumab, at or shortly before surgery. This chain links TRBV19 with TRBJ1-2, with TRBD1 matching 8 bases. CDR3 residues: CASSKNRGDYGYTF. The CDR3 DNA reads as TGTGCCAGTAGTAAGAACAGGGGGGACTATGGCTATACCTTC.